One sample yielded the 20 T cell receptor beta chains listed below, sequenced in a study of T cell clones after liver transplantation. Some clones are missing from TCRdb's copy, which holds only in-frame ones; the method was immunoSEQ multiplex PCR. The sample contains roughly 97,000 clones, 82% of which appear only once. Sequenced material: CD4+ T cells from blood, taken before liver transplant. These TCRs come from a human donor who received a liver transplant.

V and J are TRBV27 and TRBJ2-3; TRBD1 matches at 8 bases. Germline loops: CDR1 MNHEY, CDR2 SMNVEV (reference sequence). The V gene end was trimmed by 6 bases and the J gene end by 2 bases; junction bases not matched to a gene: 4. The CDR3 consists of 14 residues. The CDR3 bases are TGTGCCAGCAGGGACAGGGAGACCACAGATACGCAGTATTTT. Translating it yields CASRDRETTDTQYF.

This clone has just a few counts. V and J are TRBV4-2 and TRBJ2-1; D is perhaps TRBD1 (5 bases). Germline V lookup: CDR1 LGHNA, CDR2 YNFKEQ. This CDR3 comprises 13 residues. V lost 4 bases and J lost 7, with 11 bases in between. The CDR3 DNA follows: TGTGCCAGCAGCCGGGGCCCGTGGAATGAGCAGTTCTTC. Translation gives CASSRGPWNEQFF.

The chain uses TRBV7-8 and TRBJ2-1; D is unresolved. This CDR3 is 11 amino acids long. Germline V gene sequence: CDR1 SGHVS, CDR2 FQNEAQ. Deletions cut 4 bases from V and 10 bases from J, with 8 bases between. CDR3 bases: TGTGCCAGCAGCTCCTTACACGAGCAGTTCTTC. It encodes CASSSLHEQFF.

The rearrangement uses TRBV30 and TRBJ2-3, with D perhaps matching TRBD2 (5 bases). Germline CDR1 reads GTSNPN; CDR2 reads SVGIG (reference sequence). This CDR3 is built from 14 residues. With 0 bases removed from V and 2 bases from J, the gap between germline ends came to 9 bases. The CDR3 loop is CAWSVGSPTDTQYF. CDR3 bases: TGTGCCTGGAGTGTAGGGAGTCCCACAGATACGCAGTATTTT.

The CDR3 sequence is CASSEGPGRETQYF. The DNA for the CDR3 is TGTGCCAGCAGTGAAGGACCAGGGAGAGAGACCCAGTACTTC. The chain is built from TRBV6-1 and TRBJ2-5, with D perhaps assigned TRBD1 or TRBD2 (5 bases each). Trimming pared 1 base from V and 4 bases from J, leaving 10 bases between. The CDR3 totals 14 residues. Germline CDR1 reads MNHNS; CDR2 reads SASEGT.

The V gene is TRBV18, the J gene TRBJ2-3; a possible D gene is TRBD2 (6 bases). The CDR3 totals 11 residues. Deletions cut 6 bases from V and 7 bases from J, with 8 bases between. Looked up from germline, CDR1 is KGHSH and CDR2 is LQKENI. Here the CDR3 DNA reads TGTGCCAGCTCTCGGGGGTATACGCAGTATTTT. Amino acid sequence: CASSRGYTQYF.

This chain uses TRBV5-1 with TRBJ2-4; 15 bases line up with TRBD2. This CDR3 contains 14 residues. Germline CDR1 reads SGHRS; CDR2 reads YFSETQ. V lost 0 bases and J lost 13; bases outside the gene matches: 2. The CDR3 region has the DNA TGCGCCAGCAGCTTGGGGACTAGCGGGAGGGACCAGTACTTC. Translated, it gives CASSLGTSGRDQYF. Full variable domain (outside the CDR3, taken from reference TRBV5-1 and TRBJ2-4): KAGVTQTPRYLIKTRGQQVTLSCSPISGHRSVSWYQQTPGQGLQFLFEYFSETQRNKGNFPGRFSGRQFSNSRSEMNVSTLELGDSALYLCASSLGTSGRDQYFGAGTRLSVL.

This chain links TRBV5-1 with TRBJ2-1, with D possibly TRBD2 on 5 matching bases. V gave up 4 bases and J gave up 5 bases, with 13 bases separating them. CDR3 size: 14 residues. Germline V gene sequence: CDR1 SGHRS, CDR2 YFSETQ. The CDR3 nucleotides read TGCGCCAGCAGCCCCATTGACGGGAACAATGAGCAGTTCTTC. Amino acids: CASSPIDGNNEQFF.

The rearrangement uses TRBV7-8 and TRBJ2-1; the D is unclear. The CDR3 length is 12 residues. V was clipped by 3 bases and J by 8 bases, with 8 bases between them. CDR1 and CDR2 (germline): SGHVS, FQNEAQ. The CDR3 DNA reads TGTGCCAGCAGCTTTGATCCCGATGAGCAGTTCTTC. Protein sequence: CASSFDPDEQFF. The full variable domain, in which reference TRBV7-8 and TRBJ2-1 provide the parts outside the CDR3, is GAGVSQSPRYKVAKRGQDVALRCDPISGHVSLFWYQQALGQGPEFLTYFQNEAQLDKSGLPSDRFFAERPEGSVSTLKIQRTQQEDSAVYLCASSFDPDEQFFGPGTRLTVL.

This clone was seen a single time. This chain uses TRBV7-3 with TRBJ1-1; D perhaps matches TRBD1 (5 bases). The ends were cut back, 1 base at V and 3 bases at J, with 6 bases in the middle. CDR3 length: 13 residues. Germline CDR1 SGHTA, CDR2 FQGTGA. The CDR3 sequence is CASSLIRDTEAFF. The CDR3 nucleotides are TGTGCCAGCAGCTTAATCAGGGACACTGAAGCTTTCTTT.

The genes are TRBV28 and TRBJ2-5; possible D gene TRBD1, 6 bases. Germline V gene data show CDR1 as MDHEN and CDR2 as SYDVKM. This CDR3 region has 13 residues. V was cut by 2 bases and J by 5 bases, with 9 bases left in between. CDR3 nucleotides: TGTGCCAGCAGTTTACAGAGGGGGGAGACCCAGTACTTC. Protein sequence: CASSLQRGETQYF.

The CDR3 region has the DNA TGTGCCAGCAGCAGGGACACCGGGGAGCTGTTTTTT. Amino acids: CASSRDTGELFF. V usage is TRBV6-6 and J usage is TRBJ2-2; tentatively, D is TRBD1 (5 bases). The CDR3 consists of 12 residues. Looked up from germline, CDR1 is MNHNY and CDR2 is SVGAGI (reference sequence). Trimming took 6 bases from V and 3 from J, leaving 5 bases between them.

The chain is built from TRBV7-3 and TRBJ2-1; no reliable D call. This CDR3 region has 15 residues. Germline lookup yields CDR1 SGHTA and CDR2 FQGTGA. Trimming pared 5 bases from V and 2 bases from J, leaving 13 bases between. The DNA of the CDR3 is TGTGCCAGCAGCCGTCGTGAGAGTACCTACAATGAGCAGTTCTTC. As protein: CASSRRESTYNEQFF.

This chain connects TRBV11-1 to TRBJ1-3, with D perhaps matching TRBD1 (5 bases). This CDR3 spans 15 amino acids. Trimming left V 1 base short and J 4 bases short, with 11 bases between. Looked up from germline, CDR1 is SGHAT and CDR2 is FQDESV (reference sequence). The CDR3 nucleotides read TGTGCCAGCAGCTTAGGAGGGGTTAGGGGAAACACCATATATTTT. Its translation is CASSLGGVRGNTIYF.

The chain couples TRBV19 to TRBJ2-1; the D gene is possibly TRBD2 (5 bases). V was cut by 3 bases and J by 7 bases, with 10 bases left in between. This CDR3 spans 13 amino acids. Germline V gene sequence: CDR1 LNHDA, CDR2 SQIVND (reference sequence). Written as DNA, the CDR3 is TGTGCCAGTAGTATGAATCGGGGTAATGAGCAGTTCTTC. It specifies CASSMNRGNEQFF.

This rearrangement joins TRBV5-1 to TRBJ2-5; tentative D call: TRBD1 (6 bases). This CDR3 comprises 15 residues. V dropped 0 bases and J dropped 2 bases, with 11 bases sitting between them. CDR1 and CDR2 (germline): SGHRS, YFSETQ. For the CDR3, the DNA is TGCGCCAGCAGCTTGGCAGGACAGAGACAAGAGACCCAGTACTTC. It specifies CASSLAGQRQETQYF.

This sequence joins TRBV28 and TRBJ2-7; 10 bases align to TRBD2. The junction had 10 bases not matched to a gene; V was cut back by 2 bases and J by 3 bases. Germline V gene sequence: CDR1 MDHEN, CDR2 SYDVKM. This CDR3 is built from 17 residues. CDR3 loop: CASSLGGLAGVDYEQYF. In DNA, the CDR3 is TGTGCCAGCAGTTTAGGGGGGCTAGCGGGAGTAGACTACGAGCAGTACTTC.

This chain joins TRBV19 and TRBJ2-7; the D is unclear. The germline CDR1 and CDR2 sequences are LNHDA and SQIVND (reference sequence). V was shortened by 3 bases and J by 0 bases, with 12 bases between the two germline ends. This CDR3 spans 15 amino acids. CDR3 in DNA: TGTGCCAGTAGTATTACAGTCATAAGCTCCTACGAGCAGTACTTC. As protein: CASSITVISSYEQYF.

This clone was counted many times. The chain uses TRBV7-2 and TRBJ1-3, with D perhaps matching TRBD1 (5 bases). Germline V gene data show CDR1 as SGHTA and CDR2 as FQGNSA. The V gene lost 5 bases and the J gene lost 3 bases, with 14 bases spanning the gap. This CDR3 spans 15 amino acids. CDR3 region: CASSQGLLGGNTIYF. The DNA of the CDR3 is TGTGCCAGCAGCCAGGGACTACTCGGTGGAAACACCATATATTTT.

The chain joins TRBV2 to TRBJ1-2, with 9 positions matching TRBD1. This CDR3 is 13 amino acids long. The V and J ends lost 6 bases and 3 bases, in that order; junction bases with no gene match: 2. The germline V gene has CDR1 SNHLY and CDR2 FYNNEI. The CDR3 sequence: CASRDRGDYGYTF. The CDR3 region has the DNA TGTGCCAGCAGGGACAGGGGTGACTATGGCTACACCTTC. Together with reference TRBV2 and TRBJ1-2, the CDR3 gives the full variable domain: EPEVTQTPSHQVTQMGQEVILRCVPISNHLYFYWYRQILGQKVEFLVSFYNNEISEKSEIFDDQFSVERPDGSNFTLKIRSTKLEDSAMYFCASRDRGDYGYTFGSGTRLTVV.